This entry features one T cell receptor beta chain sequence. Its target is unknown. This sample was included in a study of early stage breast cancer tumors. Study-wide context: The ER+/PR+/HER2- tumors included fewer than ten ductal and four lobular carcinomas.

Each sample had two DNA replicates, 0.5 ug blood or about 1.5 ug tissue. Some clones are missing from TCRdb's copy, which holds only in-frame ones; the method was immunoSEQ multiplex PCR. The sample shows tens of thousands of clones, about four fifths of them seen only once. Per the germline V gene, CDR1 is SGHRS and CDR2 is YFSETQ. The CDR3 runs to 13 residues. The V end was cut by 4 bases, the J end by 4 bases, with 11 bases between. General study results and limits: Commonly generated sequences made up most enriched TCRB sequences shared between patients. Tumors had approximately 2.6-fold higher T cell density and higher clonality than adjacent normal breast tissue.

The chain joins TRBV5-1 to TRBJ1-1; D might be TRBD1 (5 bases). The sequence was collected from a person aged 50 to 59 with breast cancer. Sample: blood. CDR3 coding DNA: TGCGCCAGCAGCCCGGGGGGGGGCACTGAAGCTTTCTTT. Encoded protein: CASSPGGGTEAFF.